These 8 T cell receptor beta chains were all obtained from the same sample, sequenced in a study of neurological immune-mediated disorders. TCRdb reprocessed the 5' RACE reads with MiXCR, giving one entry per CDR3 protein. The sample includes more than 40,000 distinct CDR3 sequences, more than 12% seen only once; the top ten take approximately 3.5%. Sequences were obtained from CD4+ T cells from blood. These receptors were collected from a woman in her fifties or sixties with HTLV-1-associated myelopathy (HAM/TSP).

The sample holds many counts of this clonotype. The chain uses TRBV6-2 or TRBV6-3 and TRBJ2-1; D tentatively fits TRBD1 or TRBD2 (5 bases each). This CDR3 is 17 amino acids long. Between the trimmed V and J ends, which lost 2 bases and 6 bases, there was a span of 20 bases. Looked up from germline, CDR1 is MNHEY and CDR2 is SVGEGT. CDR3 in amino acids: CASSYAAVRGPSNEQFF. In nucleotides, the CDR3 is TGTGCCAGCAGTTACGCTGCGGTTCGGGGACCTAGCAATGAGCAGTTCTTC.

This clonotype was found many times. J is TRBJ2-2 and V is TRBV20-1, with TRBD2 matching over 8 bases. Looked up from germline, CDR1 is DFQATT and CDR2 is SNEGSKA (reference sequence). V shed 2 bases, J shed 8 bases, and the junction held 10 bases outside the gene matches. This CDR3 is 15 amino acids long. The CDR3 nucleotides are TGCAGTGCTAGACCCTCAGGACTAGCCTTGGGGGAGCTGTTTTTT. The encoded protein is CSARPSGLALGELFF.

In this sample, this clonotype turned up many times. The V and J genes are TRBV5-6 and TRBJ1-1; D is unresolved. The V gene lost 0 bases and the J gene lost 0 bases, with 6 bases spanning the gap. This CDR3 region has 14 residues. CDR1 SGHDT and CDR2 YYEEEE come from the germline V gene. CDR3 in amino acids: CASSLGLLNTEAFF. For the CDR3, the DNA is TGTGCCAGCAGCTTGGGACTTTTGAACACTGAAGCTTTCTTT.

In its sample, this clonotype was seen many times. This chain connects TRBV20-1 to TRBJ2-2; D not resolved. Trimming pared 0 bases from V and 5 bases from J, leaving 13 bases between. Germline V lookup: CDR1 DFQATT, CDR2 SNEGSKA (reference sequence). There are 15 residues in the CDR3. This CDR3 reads CSARDLYWRTGELFF. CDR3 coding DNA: TGCAGTGCTAGAGATCTCTATTGGCGGACCGGGGAGCTGTTTTTT.

The chain's CDR3 is CSASNLAGSYNEQFF. The CDR3, as DNA: TGCAGTGCTAGCAATTTAGCGGGTTCCTACAATGAGCAGTTCTTC. This chain joins TRBV20-1 and TRBJ2-1, with 7 bases aligning to TRBD2. This CDR3 has 15 residues. V lost 3 bases to trimming and J lost 1 base; unmatched junction nucleotides: 6. Germline V gene sequence: CDR1 DFQATT, CDR2 SNEGSKA (reference sequence).

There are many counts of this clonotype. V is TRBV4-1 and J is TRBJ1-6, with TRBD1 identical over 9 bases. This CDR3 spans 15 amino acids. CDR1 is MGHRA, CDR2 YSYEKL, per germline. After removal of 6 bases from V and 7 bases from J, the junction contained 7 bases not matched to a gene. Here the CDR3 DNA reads TGCGCCAGCAGGGACACAGGGGGCGTGAATTCACCCCTCCACTTT. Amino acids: CASRDTGGVNSPLHF.

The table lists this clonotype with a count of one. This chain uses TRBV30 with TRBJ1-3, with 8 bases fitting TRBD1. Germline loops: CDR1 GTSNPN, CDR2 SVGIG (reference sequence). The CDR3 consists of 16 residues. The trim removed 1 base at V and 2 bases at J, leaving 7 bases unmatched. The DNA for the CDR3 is TGTGCCTGGAGTGCCACCCGGACAGGGACTGGAAACACCATATATTTT. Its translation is CAWSATRTGTGNTIYF. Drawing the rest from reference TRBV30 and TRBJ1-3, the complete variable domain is SQTIHQWPATLVQPVGSPLSLECTVEGTSNPNLYWYRQAAGRGLQLLFYSVGIGQISSEVPQNLSASRPQDRQFILSSKKLLLSDSGFYLCAWSATRTGTGNTIYFGEGSWLTVV.

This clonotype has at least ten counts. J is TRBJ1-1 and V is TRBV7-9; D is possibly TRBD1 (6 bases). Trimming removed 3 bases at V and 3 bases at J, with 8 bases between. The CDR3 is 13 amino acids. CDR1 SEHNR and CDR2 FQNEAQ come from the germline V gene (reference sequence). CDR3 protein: CASSFSGDTEAFF. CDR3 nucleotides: TGTGCCAGCAGCTTTTCAGGGGACACTGAAGCTTTCTTT. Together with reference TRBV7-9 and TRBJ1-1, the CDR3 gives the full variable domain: DTGVSQNPRHKITKRGQNVTFRCDPISEHNRLYWYRQTLGQGPEFLTYFQNEAQLEKSRLLSDRFSAERPKGSFSTLEIQRTEQGDSAMYLCASSFSGDTEAFFGQGTRLTVV.